This T cell receptor (beta chain) was identified in a study of cytomegalovirus exposure and HLA in healthy donors. As for the study in general: The 120 validation repertoires, a later analysis reported, used the same platform as the 550 to 700 repertoires from the first cohort.

Overall study results and limits: The study designated fewer than 200 TCR beta chains cytomegalovirus-associated.

Clones were read by immunoSEQ multiplex PCR, and TCRdb kept only the in-frame ones, dropping some. The data hold some 180,000 clones, with approximately 78% observed a single time. CDR3 length: 17 amino acids. V was pared by 3 bases and J by 0 bases, with 12 bases between. Germline V gene lookup returns CDR1 SGHAT and CDR2 FQNNGV. A remark on this clone: Its antigen is unidentified.

Source material: PBMCs. This TCR was sampled from a woman in her thirties in good health and CMV-seronegative. This sequence joins TRBV11-2 and TRBJ2-6; no clear D gene. The chain's CDR3 is CASSFRRMGSGANVLTF. In DNA form, the CDR3 reads TGTGCCAGCAGCTTTCGCAGGATGGGCTCTGGGGCCAACGTCCTGACTTTC. Full variable domain (remainder filled in from reference TRBV11-2 and TRBJ2-6): EAGVAQSPRYKIIEKRQSVAFWCNPISGHATLYWYQQILGQGPKLLIQFQNNGVVDDSQLPKDRFSAERLKGVDSTLKIQPAKLEDSAVYLCASSFRRMGSGANVLTFGAGSRLTVL.